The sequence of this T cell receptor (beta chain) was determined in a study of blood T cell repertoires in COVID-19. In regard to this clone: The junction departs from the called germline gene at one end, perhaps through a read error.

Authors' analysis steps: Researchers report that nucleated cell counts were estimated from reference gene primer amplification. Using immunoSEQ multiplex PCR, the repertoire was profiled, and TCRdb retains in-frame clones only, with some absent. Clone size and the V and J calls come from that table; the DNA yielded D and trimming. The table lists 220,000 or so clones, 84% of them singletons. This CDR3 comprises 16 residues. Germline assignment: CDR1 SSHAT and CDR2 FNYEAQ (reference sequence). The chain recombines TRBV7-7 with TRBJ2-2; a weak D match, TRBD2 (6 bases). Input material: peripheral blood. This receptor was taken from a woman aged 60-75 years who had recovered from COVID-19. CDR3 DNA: TGTGCTAGCAGCCCCCGTCGCGGGGACCGGGACGGGGAGCTGTTTTTT. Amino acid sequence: CASSPRRGDRDGELFF. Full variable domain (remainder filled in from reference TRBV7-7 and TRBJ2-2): GAGVSQSPRYKVTKRGQDVTLRCDPISSHATLYWYQQALGQGPEFLTYFNYEAQPDKSGLPSDRFSAERPEGSISTLTIQRTEQRDSAMYRCASSPRRGDRDGELFFGEGSRLTVL.